This T cell receptor beta chain was documented in a study of T cell repertoires in cytomegalovirus infection. The wider study: Signatures in public TCR beta sequences pointed to both CMV infection and matching HLA type. Study-wide points: Ex vivo responses were dominated by HLA-C-restricted CMV-specific TCR beta clonotypes. Identification of carriers of CMV plus the relevant HLA was achieved through cumulative public TCR beta family frequency.

About this clonotype itself: Its antigen is unknown.

CDR3 length equals 14 residues. Germline V gene sequence: CDR1 GTSNPN, CDR2 SVGIG (reference sequence). V was trimmed by 0 bases and J by 4 bases, leaving 9 bases between them. TCRdb analysed the reads with MiXCR anew, one entry per CDR3 protein. Among hundreds of thousands of distinct CDR3 sequences listed, about 23% were seen once. The sample was CD8+ T cells from PBMCs. This receptor was taken from a human donor in good health (CMV status not recorded). Some clones in this sample may be carry-over from other donors' samples. The chain recombines TRBV30 with TRBJ2-2, with D possibly matching TRBD2 (5 bases). This chain's CDR3 is CAWSVGLSTGELFF. In DNA, the CDR3 is TGTGCCTGGAGTGTTGGACTGAGCACCGGGGAGCTGTTTTTT.